A selection of T cell receptor beta chains follows, all from one sample in a study of early T cells in non-severe SARS-CoV-2 infection. From the 5' RACE reads, TCRdb called clonotypes with MiXCR, one entry per CDR3 protein. The sample contains about 55,000 distinct CDR3 sequences, around 7% of which appear only once. The material sequenced was whole blood, taken at baseline. These receptors were taken from an adult who was a healthcare worker with PCR-confirmed SARS-CoV-2 infection or an uninfected control (not recorded which). Both conserved end residues are part of each CDR3. Each record gives: clone size, J gene, V gene, D gene, CDR3 DNA, CDR3 protein. D genes are given only for firm matches. Clone size is given for some rows only: seen once, a few or many times, or a class if the clone is expanded.

clone size: NA
J gene: TRBJ2-1
V gene: TRBV20-1
D gene: NA
CDR3 DNA: TGCAGTGCTAGAGATACGACGGGCTCCTACAATGAGCAGTTCTTC
CDR3 protein: CSARDTTGSYNEQFF

clone size: few
J gene: TRBJ2-7
V gene: TRBV2
D gene: NA
CDR3 DNA: TGTGCCGGAAGCTGGGTATCGGGAGCGGACGAGCAGTACTTC
CDR3 protein: CAGSWVSGADEQYF

clone size: NA
J gene: TRBJ1-5
V gene: TRBV6-5
D gene: TRBD1
CDR3 DNA: TGTGCCAGCAGTTACTCGACAGGGGTGTACGGCAATCAGCCCCAGCATTTT
CDR3 protein: CASSYSTGVYGNQPQHF

clone size: many
J gene: TRBJ2-1
V gene: TRBV6-5
D gene: NA
CDR3 DNA: TGTGCCAGCAGGAGGGGCGCGATCTATGAGCAGTTCTTC
CDR3 protein: CASRRGAIYEQFF

clone size: many
J gene: TRBJ1-2
V gene: TRBV29-1
D gene: TRBD1
CDR3 DNA: TGCAGCGTTGGGACAGGGGGCGCCGTCTATGGCTACACCTTC
CDR3 protein: CSVGTGGAVYGYTF

clone size: many
J gene: TRBJ1-2
V gene: TRBV14
D gene: NA
CDR3 DNA: TGTGCCAGCAGCCCGGGGTCCGCGATCCTATATGGCTACACCTTC
CDR3 protein: CASSPGSAILYGYTF

clone size: few
J gene: TRBJ2-1
V gene: TRBV29-1
D gene: NA
CDR3 DNA: TGCACATCGGAGGGTACCCAGTTCTTC
CDR3 protein: CTSEGTQFF

clone size: few
J gene: TRBJ1-1
V gene: TRBV18
D gene: NA
CDR3 DNA: TGTGCCAGCTCACCAAATAGGGGAGGAGAACCTGAAGCTTTCTTT
CDR3 protein: CASSPNRGGEPEAFF

clone size: many
J gene: TRBJ1-6
V gene: TRBV5-4
D gene: NA
CDR3 DNA: TGTGCCAGCAGCCGCGTTACAGGGAGCTCCTATAATTCACCCCTCCACTTT
CDR3 protein: CASSRVTGSSYNSPLHF

clone size: many
J gene: TRBJ1-5
V gene: TRBV11-2
D gene: NA
CDR3 DNA: TGTGCCAGCAGCTTAGGTGCGTGGGAAGGGCGTAATCAGCCCCAGCATTTT
CDR3 protein: CASSLGAWEGRNQPQHF

clone size: many
J gene: TRBJ1-1
V gene: TRBV20-1
D gene: NA
CDR3 DNA: TGCAGTGCTAGAGTGCACAGAGGTGACACTGAAGCTTTCTTT
CDR3 protein: CSARVHRGDTEAFF

clone size: many
J gene: TRBJ2-3
V gene: TRBV2
D gene: NA
CDR3 DNA: TGTGCCAGCAGTGAAGCGTGGCAGACAGATACGCAGTATTTT
CDR3 protein: CASSEAWQTDTQYF

clone size: NA
J gene: TRBJ2-5
V gene: TRBV5-4
D gene: TRBD1
CDR3 DNA: TGTGCGGTCGCGGGACAGGGAGTCGAGACCCAGTACTTC
CDR3 protein: CAVAGQGVETQYF

clone size: many
J gene: TRBJ2-1
V gene: TRBV20-1
D gene: TRBD2
CDR3 DNA: TGCAGTGCTAGAGATGGCAGCGGGGGAGAGCAGTTCTTC
CDR3 protein: CSARDGSGGEQFF

clone size: many
J gene: TRBJ2-7
V gene: TRBV5-6
D gene: TRBD2
CDR3 DNA: TGTGCCAGCAGCTCCCTTTGGCGGGGGGCAACCTACGAGCAGTACTTC
CDR3 protein: CASSSLWRGATYEQYF

clone size: many
J gene: TRBJ2-7
V gene: TRBV29-1
D gene: TRBD1
CDR3 DNA: TGCAGCGTTGGGGACAGTCCCTACGAGCAGTACTTC
CDR3 protein: CSVGDSPYEQYF

clone size: few
J gene: TRBJ1-4
V gene: TRBV4-2
D gene: NA
CDR3 DNA: TGTGCCAGCAGCCCCGGGACGGGGGAAAAACTGTTTTTT
CDR3 protein: CASSPGTGEKLFF

clone size: NA
J gene: TRBJ2-6
V gene: TRBV28
D gene: NA
CDR3 DNA: TGTGCCAGCAGTTTAGCCAGGGTTCCCGGGGCCAACGTCCTGACTTTC
CDR3 protein: CASSLARVPGANVLTF

clone size: many
J gene: TRBJ2-3
V gene: TRBV7-2
D gene: NA
CDR3 DNA: TGTGCCAGCAGTTCCTCAGATACGCAGTATTTT
CDR3 protein: CASSSSDTQYF

clone size: NA
J gene: TRBJ2-7
V gene: TRBV4-1
D gene: TRBD2
CDR3 DNA: TGCGCCAGCAGCCAAGGCGGGGGGGGAATCTCCTACGAGCAGTACTTC
CDR3 protein: CASSQGGGGISYEQYF

clone size: few
J gene: TRBJ1-5
V gene: TRBV12-3/TRBV12-4
D gene: NA
CDR3 DNA: TGTGCCAGCAGTTTCTGGGGCTCGGGCAATCAGCCCCAGCATTTT
CDR3 protein: CASSFWGSGNQPQHF

clone size: many
J gene: TRBJ2-3
V gene: TRBV5-1
D gene: TRBD2
CDR3 DNA: TGCGCCAGCAGCTTGGATGGGACTAGCGTATCCACAGATACGCAGTATTTT
CDR3 protein: CASSLDGTSVSTDTQYF

clone size: few
J gene: TRBJ2-1
V gene: TRBV28
D gene: TRBD1
CDR3 DNA: TGTGCCAGCAGTTTACTGCAGGGGGCGAATGAGCAGTTCTTC
CDR3 protein: CASSLLQGANEQFF

clone size: many
J gene: TRBJ1-1
V gene: TRBV4-3
D gene: NA
CDR3 DNA: TGCGCCAGCAGCCTCGAGCACACTGAAGCTTTCTTT
CDR3 protein: CASSLEHTEAFF

clone size: NA
J gene: TRBJ2-5
V gene: TRBV30
D gene: NA
CDR3 DNA: TGTGCCTGGAGTGTGACAGGCCAAGAGACCCAGTACTTC
CDR3 protein: CAWSVTGQETQYF

clone size: many
J gene: TRBJ2-5
V gene: TRBV7-7
D gene: NA
CDR3 DNA: TGTGCTAGCAGCCCGAATGAAGAGACCCAGTACTTC
CDR3 protein: CASSPNEETQYF

clone size: many
J gene: TRBJ1-2
V gene: TRBV9
D gene: NA
CDR3 DNA: TGTGCCAGCAGCCGCCGGACAGCCCGGGGGATCTATGGCTACACCTTC
CDR3 protein: CASSRRTARGIYGYTF

clone size: few
J gene: TRBJ1-2
V gene: TRBV5-1
D gene: NA
CDR3 DNA: TGCGCCAGCAGCCCTCTCGTCGGGAAAAGTGGCTACACCTTC
CDR3 protein: CASSPLVGKSGYTF

clone size: few
J gene: TRBJ2-5
V gene: TRBV19
D gene: NA
CDR3 DNA: TGTGCCAGTAGTAGCGGGGATAGCGAGACCCAGTACTTC
CDR3 protein: CASSSGDSETQYF

clone size: many
J gene: TRBJ2-1
V gene: TRBV5-4
D gene: NA
CDR3 DNA: TGTGCCAGCAGCTCCCCCAGTTTGAGCGGGGACAGCTCCTACAATGAGCAGTTCTTC
CDR3 protein: CASSSPSLSGDSSYNEQFF

clone size: many
J gene: TRBJ1-5
V gene: TRBV6-1
D gene: NA
CDR3 DNA: TGTGCCAGCAGTGAAATGTTTATTCCGAGGGGCAATCAGCCCCAGCATTTT
CDR3 protein: CASSEMFIPRGNQPQHF

clone size: NA
J gene: TRBJ1-5
V gene: TRBV2
D gene: NA
CDR3 DNA: TGTGCCAGCGGCGACACACCTACTAGCAATCAGCCCCAGCATTTT
CDR3 protein: CASGDTPTSNQPQHF

clone size: many
J gene: TRBJ2-1
V gene: TRBV27
D gene: NA
CDR3 DNA: TGTGCCAGCAGTCGCCGGGAGAGCTCCTACAATGAGCAGTTCTTC
CDR3 protein: CASSRRESSYNEQFF

clone size: few
J gene: TRBJ1-5
V gene: TRBV6-2/TRBV6-3
D gene: TRBD1
CDR3 DNA: TGTGCCAGCAGTTATCAGGGGGGCAATCAGCCCCAGCATTTT
CDR3 protein: CASSYQGGNQPQHF

clone size: few
J gene: TRBJ2-1
V gene: TRBV20-1
D gene: TRBD2
CDR3 DNA: TGCAGTGCTATTGGCCCGGGAGGAGGGAGATGGGATGAGCAGTTCTTC
CDR3 protein: CSAIGPGGGRWDEQFF

clone size: many
J gene: TRBJ1-1
V gene: TRBV20-1
D gene: TRBD1
CDR3 DNA: TGCAGTGCTAGAAATACACAGGGGGCTGAAGCTTTCTTT
CDR3 protein: CSARNTQGAEAFF

clone size: NA
J gene: TRBJ1-6
V gene: TRBV13
D gene: TRBD1
CDR3 DNA: TGTGCCAGCAGCCCTTACGGGGGACAGGGGCATAATTCACCCCTCCACTTT
CDR3 protein: CASSPYGGQGHNSPLHF

clone size: NA
J gene: TRBJ1-2
V gene: TRBV10-3
D gene: NA
CDR3 DNA: TGTGCCATCAGTGAGTCTACTTACAGGGCTCGAGGCTACACCTTC
CDR3 protein: CAISESTYRARGYTF

clone size: many
J gene: TRBJ2-2
V gene: TRBV7-8
D gene: TRBD2
CDR3 DNA: TGTGCCAGCAGCTCGAAAAGACTAGCGGGGGGCGCGAACACCGGGGAGCTGTTTTTT
CDR3 protein: CASSSKRLAGGANTGELFF

clone size: few
J gene: TRBJ2-5
V gene: TRBV18
D gene: NA
CDR3 DNA: TGTGCCAGCTCACCGCTAGCGCGGGAAGAGACCCAGTACTTC
CDR3 protein: CASSPLAREETQYF

clone size: many
J gene: TRBJ2-3
V gene: TRBV7-2
D gene: TRBD2
CDR3 DNA: TGTGCCAGCAGCTTCTCCGGGACTAGCGGGGGGGGCCAAGATACGCAGTATTTT
CDR3 protein: CASSFSGTSGGGQDTQYF

clone size: many
J gene: TRBJ2-5
V gene: TRBV5-1
D gene: NA
CDR3 DNA: TGCGCCAGCAGCTTGAATGGGGGCCAAGAGACCCAGTACTTC
CDR3 protein: CASSLNGGQETQYF

clone size: NA
J gene: TRBJ2-5
V gene: TRBV18
D gene: NA
CDR3 DNA: TGTGCCAGCTCCCCTCCCAGTCAAGAGACCCAGTACTTC
CDR3 protein: CASSPPSQETQYF

clone size: many
J gene: TRBJ1-5
V gene: TRBV4-3
D gene: NA
CDR3 DNA: TGCGCCAGCAGCCAAGATAAAAGACAGCCCCAGCATTTT
CDR3 protein: CASSQDKRQPQHF

clone size: many
J gene: TRBJ2-7
V gene: TRBV18
D gene: NA
CDR3 DNA: TGTGCCAGCTCACCACGTGACGGAGCCTACGAGCAGTACTTC
CDR3 protein: CASSPRDGAYEQYF

clone size: few
J gene: TRBJ2-3
V gene: TRBV6-2/TRBV6-3
D gene: NA
CDR3 DNA: TGTGCCAGCAGCCCGGCTTTCCCAGATACGCAGTATTTT
CDR3 protein: CASSPAFPDTQYF

clone size: many
J gene: TRBJ2-1
V gene: TRBV6-5
D gene: NA
CDR3 DNA: TGTGCCAGCAGTTACACGCGCTTGTACAATGAGCAGTTCTTC
CDR3 protein: CASSYTRLYNEQFF